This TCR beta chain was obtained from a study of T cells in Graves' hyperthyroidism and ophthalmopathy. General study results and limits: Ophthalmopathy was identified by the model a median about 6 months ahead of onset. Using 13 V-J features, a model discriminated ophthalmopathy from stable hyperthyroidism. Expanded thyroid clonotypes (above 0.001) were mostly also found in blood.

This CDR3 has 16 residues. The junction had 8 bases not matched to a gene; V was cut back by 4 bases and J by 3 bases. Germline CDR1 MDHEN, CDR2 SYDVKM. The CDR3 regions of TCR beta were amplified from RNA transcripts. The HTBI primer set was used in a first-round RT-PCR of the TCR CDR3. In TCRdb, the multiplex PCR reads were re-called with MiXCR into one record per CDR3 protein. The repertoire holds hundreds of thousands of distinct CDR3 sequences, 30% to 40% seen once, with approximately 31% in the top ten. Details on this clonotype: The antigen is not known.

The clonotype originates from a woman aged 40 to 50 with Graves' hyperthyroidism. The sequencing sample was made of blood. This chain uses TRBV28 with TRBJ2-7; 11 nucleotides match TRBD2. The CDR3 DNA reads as TGTGCCAGCAGTTCGCCTCCGGGACTAGCGGACTACGAGCAGTACTTC. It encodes CASSSPPGLADYEQYF.